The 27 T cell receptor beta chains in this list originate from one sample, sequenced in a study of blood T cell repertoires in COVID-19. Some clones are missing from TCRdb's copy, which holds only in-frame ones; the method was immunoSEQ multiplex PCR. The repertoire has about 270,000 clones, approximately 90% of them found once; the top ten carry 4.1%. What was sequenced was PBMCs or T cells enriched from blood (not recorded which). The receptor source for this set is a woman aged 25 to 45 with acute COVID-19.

CDR3 sequence (DNA): TGTGCCAGCAGCTCCCCAAGGGGCAGTCCTCGAGCTTTCTTT. Its translation: CASSSPRGSPRAFF. The chain employs TRBV11-2 and TRBJ1-1, with D perhaps matching TRBD1 (5 bases). The V end was cut by 4 bases, the J end by 10 bases, with 19 bases between. CDR1 is SGHAT, CDR2 FQNNGV, per germline. The CDR3 has 14 residues.

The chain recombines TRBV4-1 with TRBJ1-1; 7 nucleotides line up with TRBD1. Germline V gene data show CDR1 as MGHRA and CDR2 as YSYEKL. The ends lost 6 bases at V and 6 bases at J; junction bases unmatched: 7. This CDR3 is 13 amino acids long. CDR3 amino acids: CASRQGQIAEAFF. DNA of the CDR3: TGCGCCAGCAGGCAGGGACAGATCGCTGAAGCTTTCTTT.

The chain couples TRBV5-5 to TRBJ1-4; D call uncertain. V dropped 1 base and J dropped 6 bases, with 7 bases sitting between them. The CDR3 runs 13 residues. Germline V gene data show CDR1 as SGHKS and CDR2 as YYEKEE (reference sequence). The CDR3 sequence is CASSLRFDEKLFF. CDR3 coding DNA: TGTGCCAGCAGCTTGCGGTTTGATGAAAAACTGTTTTTT.

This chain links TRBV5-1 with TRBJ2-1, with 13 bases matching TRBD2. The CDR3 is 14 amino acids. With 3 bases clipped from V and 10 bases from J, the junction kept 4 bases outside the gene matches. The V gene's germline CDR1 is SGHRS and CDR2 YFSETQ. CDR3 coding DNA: TGCGCCAGCAGCTCCGGACTAGCGGGAGTGGAGCAGTTCTTC. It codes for CASSSGLAGVEQFF.

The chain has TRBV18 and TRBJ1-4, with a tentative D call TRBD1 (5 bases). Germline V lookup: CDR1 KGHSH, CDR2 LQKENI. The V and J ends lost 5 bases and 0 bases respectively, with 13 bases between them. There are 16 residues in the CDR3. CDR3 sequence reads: CASSARGAATNEKLFF. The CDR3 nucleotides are TGTGCCAGCTCAGCACGCGGGGCGGCAACTAATGAAAAACTGTTTTTT.

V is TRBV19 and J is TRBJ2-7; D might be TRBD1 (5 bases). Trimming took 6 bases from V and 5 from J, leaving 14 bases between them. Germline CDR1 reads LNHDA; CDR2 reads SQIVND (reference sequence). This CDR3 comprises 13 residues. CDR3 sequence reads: CASRKTDLNEQYF. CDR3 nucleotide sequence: TGTGCCAGTAGGAAGACAGATCTAAACGAGCAGTACTTC.

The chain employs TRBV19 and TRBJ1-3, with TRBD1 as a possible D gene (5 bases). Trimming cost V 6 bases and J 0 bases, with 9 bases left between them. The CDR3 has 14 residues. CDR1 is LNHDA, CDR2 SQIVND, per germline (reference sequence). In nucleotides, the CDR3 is TGTGCCAGTAGCGACAGTTTCTCTGGAAACACCATATATTTT. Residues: CASSDSFSGNTIYF. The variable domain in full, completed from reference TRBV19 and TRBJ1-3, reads DGGITQSPKYLFRKEGQNVTLSCEQNLNHDAMYWYRQDPGQGLRLIYYSQIVNDFQKGDIAEGYSVSREKKESFPLTVTSAQKNPTAFYLCASSDSFSGNTIYFGEGSWLTVV.

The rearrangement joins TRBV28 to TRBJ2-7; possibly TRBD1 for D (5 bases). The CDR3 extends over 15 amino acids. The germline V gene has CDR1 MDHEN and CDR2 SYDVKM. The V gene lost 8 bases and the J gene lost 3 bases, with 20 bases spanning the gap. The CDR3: CASGASQSILYEQYF. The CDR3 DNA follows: TGTGCCAGCGGGGCCTCTCAGTCGATACTCTACGAGCAGTACTTC.

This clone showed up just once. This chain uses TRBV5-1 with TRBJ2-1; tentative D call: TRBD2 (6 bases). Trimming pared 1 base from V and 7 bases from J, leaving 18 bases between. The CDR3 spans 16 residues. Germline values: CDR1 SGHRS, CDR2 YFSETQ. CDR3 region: CASSLRQEGHWNEQFF. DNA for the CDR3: TGCGCCAGCAGCTTGCGCCAGGAGGGCCATTGGAATGAGCAGTTCTTC. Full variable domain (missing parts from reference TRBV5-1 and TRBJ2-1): KAGVTQTPRYLIKTRGQQVTLSCSPISGHRSVSWYQQTPGQGLQFLFEYFSETQRNKGNFPGRFSGRQFSNSRSEMNVSTLELGDSALYLCASSLRQEGHWNEQFFGPGTRLTVL.

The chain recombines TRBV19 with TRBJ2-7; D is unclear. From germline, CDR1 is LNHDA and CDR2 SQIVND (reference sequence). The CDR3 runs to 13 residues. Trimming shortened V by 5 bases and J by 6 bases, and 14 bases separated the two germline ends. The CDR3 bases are TGTGCCAGTAGTGAGACACGGTCAGGCGAGCAGTACTTC. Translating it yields CASSETRSGEQYF. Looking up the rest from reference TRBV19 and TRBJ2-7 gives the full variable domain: DGGITQSPKYLFRKEGQNVTLSCEQNLNHDAMYWYRQDPGQGLRLIYYSQIVNDFQKGDIAEGYSVSREKKESFPLTVTSAQKNPTAFYLCASSETRSGEQYFGPGTRLTVT.

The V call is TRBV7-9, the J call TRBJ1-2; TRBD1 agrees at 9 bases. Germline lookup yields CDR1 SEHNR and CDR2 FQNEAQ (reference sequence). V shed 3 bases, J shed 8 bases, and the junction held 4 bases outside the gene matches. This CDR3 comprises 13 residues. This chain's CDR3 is CASSFTGGSGYTF. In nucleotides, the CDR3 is TGTGCCAGCAGCTTCACAGGGGGCTCCGGCTACACCTTC. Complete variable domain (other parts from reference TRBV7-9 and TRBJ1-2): DTGVSQNPRHKITKRGQNVTFRCDPISEHNRLYWYRQTLGQGPEFLTYFQNEAQLEKSRLLSDRFSAERPKGSFSTLEIQRTEQGDSAMYLCASSFTGGSGYTFGSGTRLTVV.

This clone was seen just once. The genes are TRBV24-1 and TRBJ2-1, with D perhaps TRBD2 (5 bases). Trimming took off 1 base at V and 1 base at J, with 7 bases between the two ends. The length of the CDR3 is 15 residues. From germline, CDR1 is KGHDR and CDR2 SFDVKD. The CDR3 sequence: CATSDLADSYNEQFF. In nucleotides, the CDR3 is TGTGCCACCAGTGATTTAGCGGATTCCTACAATGAGCAGTTCTTC.

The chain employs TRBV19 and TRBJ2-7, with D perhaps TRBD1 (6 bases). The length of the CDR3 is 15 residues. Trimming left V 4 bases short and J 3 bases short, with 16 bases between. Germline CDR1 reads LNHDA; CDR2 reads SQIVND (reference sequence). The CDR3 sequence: CASSTTPTGHYEQYF. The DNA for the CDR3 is TGTGCCAGTAGTACCACCCCGACAGGACACTACGAGCAGTACTTC.

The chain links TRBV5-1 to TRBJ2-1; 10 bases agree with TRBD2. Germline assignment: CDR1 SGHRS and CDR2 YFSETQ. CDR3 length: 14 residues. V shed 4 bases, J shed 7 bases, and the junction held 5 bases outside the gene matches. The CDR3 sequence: CASSGLAGANEQFF. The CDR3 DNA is TGCGCCAGCAGCGGGCTAGCGGGAGCTAATGAGCAGTTCTTC.

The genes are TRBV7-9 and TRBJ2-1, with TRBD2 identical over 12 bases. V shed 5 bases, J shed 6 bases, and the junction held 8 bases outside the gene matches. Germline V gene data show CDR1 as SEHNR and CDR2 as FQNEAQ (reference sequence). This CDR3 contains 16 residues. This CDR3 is CASSLPLAGGPNEQFF. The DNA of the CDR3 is TGTGCCAGCAGCCTCCCCCTAGCGGGAGGGCCCAATGAGCAGTTCTTC.

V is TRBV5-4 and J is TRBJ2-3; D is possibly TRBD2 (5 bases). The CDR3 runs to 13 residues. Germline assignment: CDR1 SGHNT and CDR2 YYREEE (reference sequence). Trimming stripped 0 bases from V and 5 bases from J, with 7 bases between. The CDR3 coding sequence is TGTGCCAGCAGCTTGGACGCGGGAGATACGCAGTATTTT. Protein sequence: CASSLDAGDTQYF.

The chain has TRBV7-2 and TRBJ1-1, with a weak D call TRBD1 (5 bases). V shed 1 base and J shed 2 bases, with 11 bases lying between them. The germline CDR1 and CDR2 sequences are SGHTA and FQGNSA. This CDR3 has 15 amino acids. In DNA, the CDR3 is TGTGCCAGCAGCTTAGTGGCGGGGGACAACACTGAAGCTTTCTTT. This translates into CASSLVAGDNTEAFF.

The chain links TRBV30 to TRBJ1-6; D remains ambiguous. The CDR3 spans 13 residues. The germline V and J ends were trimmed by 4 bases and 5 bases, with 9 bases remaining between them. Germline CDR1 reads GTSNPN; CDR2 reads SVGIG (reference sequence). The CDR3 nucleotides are TGTGCCTGGACGGTACAGAATAATTCACCCCTCCACTTT. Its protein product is CAWTVQNNSPLHF.

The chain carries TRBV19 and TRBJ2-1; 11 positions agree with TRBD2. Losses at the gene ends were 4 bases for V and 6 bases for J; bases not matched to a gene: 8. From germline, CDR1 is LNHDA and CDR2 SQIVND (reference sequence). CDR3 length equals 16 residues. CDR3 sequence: CASSTSVTSGVNEQFF. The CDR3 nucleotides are TGTGCCAGTAGTACCAGTGTGACTAGCGGGGTCAATGAGCAGTTCTTC.

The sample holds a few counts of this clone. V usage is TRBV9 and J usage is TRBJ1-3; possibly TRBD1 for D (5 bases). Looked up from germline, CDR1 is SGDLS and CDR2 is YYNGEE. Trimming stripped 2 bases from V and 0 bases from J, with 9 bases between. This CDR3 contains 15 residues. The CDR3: CASSVDTHSGNTIYF. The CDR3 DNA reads TGTGCCAGCAGCGTGGACACCCACTCTGGAAACACCATATATTTT.

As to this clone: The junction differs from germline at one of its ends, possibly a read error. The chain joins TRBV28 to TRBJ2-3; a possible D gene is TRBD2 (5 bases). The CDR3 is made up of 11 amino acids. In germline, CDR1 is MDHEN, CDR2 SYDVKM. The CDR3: CASRSGSPLFF. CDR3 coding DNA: TGTGCCAGCAGATCGGGATCGCCCCTTTTTTTT.

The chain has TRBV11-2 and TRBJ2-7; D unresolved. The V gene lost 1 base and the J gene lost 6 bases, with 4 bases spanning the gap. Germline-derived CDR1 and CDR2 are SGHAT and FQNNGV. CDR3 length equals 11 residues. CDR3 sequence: CASSLVREQYF. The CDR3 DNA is TGTGCCAGCAGCTTAGTTCGCGAGCAGTACTTC.

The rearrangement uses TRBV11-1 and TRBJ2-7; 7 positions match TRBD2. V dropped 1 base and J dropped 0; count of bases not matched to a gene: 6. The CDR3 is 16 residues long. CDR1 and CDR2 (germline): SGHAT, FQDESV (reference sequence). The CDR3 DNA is TGTGCCAGCAGCTTAGTGGCTAGCGGACTCTCCTACGAGCAGTACTTC. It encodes CASSLVASGLSYEQYF.

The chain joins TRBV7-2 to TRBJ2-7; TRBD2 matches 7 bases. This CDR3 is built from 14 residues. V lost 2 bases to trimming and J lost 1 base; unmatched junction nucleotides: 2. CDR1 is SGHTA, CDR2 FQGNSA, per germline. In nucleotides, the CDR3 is TGTGCCAGCAGCTTATGGGAGGGTTCCTACGAGCAGTACTTC. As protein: CASSLWEGSYEQYF.

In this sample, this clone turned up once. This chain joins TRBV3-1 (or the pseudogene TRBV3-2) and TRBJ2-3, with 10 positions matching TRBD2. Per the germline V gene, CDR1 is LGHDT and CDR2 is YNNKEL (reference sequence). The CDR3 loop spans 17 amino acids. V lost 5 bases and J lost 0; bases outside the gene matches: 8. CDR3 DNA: TGTGCCAGCAGCGGAGGGACTAGCGAGACTAGCACAGATACGCAGTATTTT. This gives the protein CASSGGTSETSTDTQYF.

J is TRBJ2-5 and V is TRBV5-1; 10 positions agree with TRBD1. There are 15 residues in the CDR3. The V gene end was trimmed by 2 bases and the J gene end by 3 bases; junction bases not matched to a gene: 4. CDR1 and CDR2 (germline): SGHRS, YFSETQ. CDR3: CASSFGQGVEETQYF. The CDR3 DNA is TGCGCCAGCAGCTTCGGACAGGGGGTCGAAGAGACCCAGTACTTC.

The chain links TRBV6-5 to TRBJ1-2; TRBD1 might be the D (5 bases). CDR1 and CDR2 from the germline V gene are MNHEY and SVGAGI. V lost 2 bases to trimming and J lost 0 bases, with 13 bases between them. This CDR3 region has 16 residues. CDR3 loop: CASSYLVEGSNYGYTF. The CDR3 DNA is TGTGCCAGCAGTTACCTGGTGGAGGGGTCTAACTATGGCTACACCTTC.